This T cell receptor (beta chain) was identified in a study of OX40 agonist ivuxolimab in advanced cancers. Across the study: The dose-escalation group included hepatocellular carcinoma, melanoma, renal cell carcinoma and head and neck cancer. Whole-study findings and limits: Among the nonresponders, some also had low normalized T-cell clonal expansion. Specificity for antigen went undetermined in the expanded peripheral T cells.

About this clone: Its antigen is not identified.

CDR1 is LNHDA, CDR2 SQIVND, per germline (reference sequence). This CDR3 has 13 residues. Trimming took 3 bases from V and 2 from J, leaving 7 bases between them. TCRdb's table, derived via immunoSEQ multiplex PCR, lists solely in-frame clones and lacks some. The sample records roughly 26,000 clones, almost 90% being singletons. This rearrangement joins TRBV19 to TRBJ1-1, with D unresolved. The source is an adult with an advanced solid tumor such as melanoma, head and neck, liver or kidney cancer. Sequencing used CD4+ or CD8+ T cells sorted from blood, obtained in a trial of the OX40 agonist ivuxolimab. The CDR3 DNA is TGTGCCAGTAGTATGAGACCTAACACTGAAGCTTTCTTT. Its protein product is CASSMRPNTEAFF.